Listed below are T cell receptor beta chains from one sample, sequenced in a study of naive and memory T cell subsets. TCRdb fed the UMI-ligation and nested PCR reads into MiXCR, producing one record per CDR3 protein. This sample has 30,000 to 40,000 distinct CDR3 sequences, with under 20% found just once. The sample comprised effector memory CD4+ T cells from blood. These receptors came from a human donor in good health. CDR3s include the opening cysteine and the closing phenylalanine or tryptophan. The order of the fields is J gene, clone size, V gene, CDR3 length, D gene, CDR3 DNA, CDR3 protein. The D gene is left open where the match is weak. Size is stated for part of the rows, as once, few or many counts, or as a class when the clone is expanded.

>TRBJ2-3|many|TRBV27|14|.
TGTGCCAGCTCACGGCAGACTAGCACAGATACGCAGTATTTT
CASSRQTSTDTQYF
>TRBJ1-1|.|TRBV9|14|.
TGTGCCAGCAGCGTGCGGGCAGGGGACACTGAAGCTTTCTTT
CASSVRAGDTEAFF
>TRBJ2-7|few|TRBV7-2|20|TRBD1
TGTGCCAGCAGCTTATACAGTCGAGGTGGGACAGCCTCCTATACGGGGGAGCAGTACTTC
CASSLYSRGGTASYTGEQYF
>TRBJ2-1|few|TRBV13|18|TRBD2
TGTGCCAGCAGCTCCAGGACAGGGGAACTAGCGGGAGGTAATGAGCAGTTCTTC
CASSSRTGELAGGNEQFF
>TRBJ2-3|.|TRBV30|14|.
TGTGCCTGGACAGAGAGGGTCGCAGCAGATACGCAGTATTTT
CAWTERVAADTQYF
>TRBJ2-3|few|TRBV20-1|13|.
TGCAGTGCTAGGAAACAGGGCACAGATACGCAGTATTTT
CSARKQGTDTQYF
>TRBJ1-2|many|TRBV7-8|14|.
TGTGCCAGCAGCTCTCCATTGTCAGACTATGGCTACACCTTC
CASSSPLSDYGYTF
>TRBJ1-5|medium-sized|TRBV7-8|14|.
TGTGCCAGCAGCGCTGGACAGCGCCATTGGCCCCAGCATTTT
CASSAGQRHWPQHF
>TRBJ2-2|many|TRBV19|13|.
TGTGCCAGTAGTATCGTTTTTGCCGGGGAGCTGTTTTTT
CASSIVFAGELFF
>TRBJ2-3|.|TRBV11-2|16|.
TGTGCCAGCAGCTTAGGTTCTTTCGCCAACACAGATACGCAGTATTTT
CASSLGSFANTDTQYF
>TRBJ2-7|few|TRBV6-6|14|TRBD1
TGTGCCAGCAGTGATCAACACAGGGGGAACGAGCAGTACTTC
CASSDQHRGNEQYF
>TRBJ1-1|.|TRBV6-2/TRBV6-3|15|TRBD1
TGTGCCAGCAGGCGGGACAGACACCTGAACACTGAAGCTTTCTTT
CASRRDRHLNTEAFF
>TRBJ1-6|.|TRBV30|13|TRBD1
TGTGCCGGCGGGACAGCCTATAATTCACCCCTCCACTTT
CAGGTAYNSPLHF
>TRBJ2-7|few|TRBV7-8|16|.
TGTGCCAGCAGCCGACTCCCAGGACCCGGGGCCCAAGAGCAGTACTTC
CASSRLPGPGAQEQYF
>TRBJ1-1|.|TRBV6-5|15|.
TGTGCCAGCAGCCCTGTCGGGCCCCCTGACGCTGAAGCTTTCTTT
CASSPVGPPDAEAFF
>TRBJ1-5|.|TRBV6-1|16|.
TGTGCCAGCAGGGAGAGAGGGGGTCAGAGCAATCAGCCCCAGCATTTT
CASRERGGQSNQPQHF
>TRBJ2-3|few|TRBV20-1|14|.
TGCAGTGCTAGAGACCGAGCCGGACTCCGATCCCAGTATTTT
CSARDRAGLRSQYF
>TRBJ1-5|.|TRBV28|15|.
TGTGCCAGCAGTAACGAGTTCCCGGGGGATCAGCCCCAGCATTTT
CASSNEFPGDQPQHF
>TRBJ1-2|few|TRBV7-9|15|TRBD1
TGTGCCAGCAGCTTACCGCAGGGGGAAGCGCATGGCTACACCTTC
CASSLPQGEAHGYTF
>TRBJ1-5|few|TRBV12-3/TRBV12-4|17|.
TGTGCCAGCAGTTTACTTCAGGCCAGGGGAAGCAATCAGCCCCAGCATTTT
CASSLLQARGSNQPQHF
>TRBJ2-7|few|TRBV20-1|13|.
TGCAGTGCCTCCCGGGCCACTGGCTACGAGCAGTACTTC
CSASRATGYEQYF
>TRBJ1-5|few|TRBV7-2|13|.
TGTGCCAGCAGCTCTCATCCGAATCAGCCCCAGCATTTT
CASSSHPNQPQHF
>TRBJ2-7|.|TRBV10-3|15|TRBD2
TGTGCCATCAGTGAGGGAAGCGGGGGAACCTACGAGCAGTACTTC
CAISEGSGGTYEQYF
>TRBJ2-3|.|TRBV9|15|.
TGTGCCAGCAGCGTAGCTCTGCAACGCACAGATACGCAGTATTTT
CASSVALQRTDTQYF
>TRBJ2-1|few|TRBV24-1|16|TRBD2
TGTGCCACCAGTGACCCGGGAGGAAGCTCCTACAATGAGCAGTTCTTC
CATSDPGGSSYNEQFF
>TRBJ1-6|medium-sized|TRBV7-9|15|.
TGTGCCAGCAGCTTAGGGACGGCAGATAATTCACCCCTCCACTTT
CASSLGTADNSPLHF
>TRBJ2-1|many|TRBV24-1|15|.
TGTGCCACCAGTGAACCCGACAGCTCCTACAATGAGCAGTTCTTC
CATSEPDSSYNEQFF
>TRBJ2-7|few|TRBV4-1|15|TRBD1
TGCGCCAGCAGCCGCGGACCAGGGGGATCCTACGAGCAGTACTTC
CASSRGPGGSYEQYF
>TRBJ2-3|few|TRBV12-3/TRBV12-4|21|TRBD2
TGTGCCAGCAGTTTAGTTTCTCGGTTCGGGACTAGCGGGATTGGCACAGATACGCAGTATTTT
CASSLVSRFGTSGIGTDTQYF
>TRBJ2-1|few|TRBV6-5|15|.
TGTGCCAGCAGTTCTGCCCCGACTTCTAGCAATGAGCAGTTCTTC
CASSSAPTSSNEQFF
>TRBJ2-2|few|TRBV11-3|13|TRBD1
TGTGCCAGCAGCCACAGGGGGATCGGGGAGCTGTTTTTT
CASSHRGIGELFF
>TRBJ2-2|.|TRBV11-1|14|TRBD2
TGTGCCAGCAGCTTGGGACTAGCGGCAGGGGAGCTGTTTTTT
CASSLGLAAGELFF
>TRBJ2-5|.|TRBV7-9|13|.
TGTGCCAGCAGCCTGGGAGGCCAAGAGACCCAGTACTTC
CASSLGGQETQYF
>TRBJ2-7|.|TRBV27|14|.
TGTGCCAGCAGCCGACCGGGACGGGCCTACGAGCAGTACTTC
CASSRPGRAYEQYF
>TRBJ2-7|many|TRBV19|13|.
TGTGCCAGTAGCCACGCGTTGATTGGCGAGCAGTACTTC
CASSHALIGEQYF
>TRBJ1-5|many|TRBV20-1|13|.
TGCAGTGTAGGGGATGAGAGGAATCAGCCCCAGCATTTT
CSVGDERNQPQHF
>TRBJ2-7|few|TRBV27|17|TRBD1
TGTGCCAGCAGTTTAAAATCGGGACAGGGGGCTGCCTACGAGCAGTACTTC
CASSLKSGQGAAYEQYF
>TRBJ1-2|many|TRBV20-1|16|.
TGCAGTGCTAGAGGCGGCGATCAGGACACTTACTATGGCTACACCTTC
CSARGGDQDTYYGYTF
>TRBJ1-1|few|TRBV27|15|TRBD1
TGTGCCAGCAGACCTCATGGACAGGGCACGGCTGAAGCTTTCTTT
CASRPHGQGTAEAFF
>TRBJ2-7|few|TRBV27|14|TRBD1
TGTGCCAGCAGTCGGGGACAGGCCGGCTACGAGCAGTACTTC
CASSRGQAGYEQYF
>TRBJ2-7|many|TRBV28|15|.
TGTGCCAGCAGTTCCCCCAGTCTGCGTAGCTACGAGCAGTACTTC
CASSSPSLRSYEQYF
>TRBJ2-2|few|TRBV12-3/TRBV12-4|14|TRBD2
TGTGCCAGCAGTGGGGGGGGAGACGCCGGGGAGCTGTTTTTT
CASSGGGDAGELFF
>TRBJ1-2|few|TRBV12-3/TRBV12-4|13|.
TGTGCCAGCAGTTTAGTGGGAAGCTATGGCTACACCTTC
CASSLVGSYGYTF
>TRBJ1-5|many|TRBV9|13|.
TGTGCCAGCAGCGTAGGAGGGGTTCAGCCCCAGCATTTT
CASSVGGVQPQHF
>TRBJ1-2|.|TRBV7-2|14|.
TGTGCCAGCAGCTTAGAAAGAGGGGGTAGTGGCTACACCTTC
CASSLERGGSGYTF
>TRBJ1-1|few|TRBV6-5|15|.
TGTGCCAGCAGTTACTCGATAGAGTTGAACACTGAAGCTTTCTTT
CASSYSIELNTEAFF
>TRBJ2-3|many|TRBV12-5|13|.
TGTGCTAGTGATCGGCACAACACAGATACGCAGTATTTT
CASDRHNTDTQYF
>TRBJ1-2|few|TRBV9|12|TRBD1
TGTGCCAGCTTTGGACAGGGGCGACGCTACACCTTC
CASFGQGRRYTF
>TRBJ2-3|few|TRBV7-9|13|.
TGTGCCAGCAGCTTGGACGGAAGAGATACGCAGTATTTT
CASSLDGRDTQYF
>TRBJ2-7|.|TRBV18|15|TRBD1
TGTGCCAGCTCACATGCGCCGGGACAGGGATACGAGCAGTACTTC
CASSHAPGQGYEQYF